This T cell receptor beta chain derives from a study of blood T cell repertoires in COVID-19. In the authors' workflow: Estimation of nucleated cell counts relied on the amplification of reference gene primers. TCRdb's copy holds only in-frame clones and misses some; the assay was immunoSEQ multiplex PCR. V and J calls and clone size are copied from that table; D and trimming were computed from the DNA. This sample has approximately 300,000 clones; 87% occur once, and the top ten carry under 6.5%. The CDR3 contains 15 residues. Trimming removed 2 bases from V and 0 bases from J, with 8 bases in between. CDR1 and CDR2 (germline): LNHDA, SQIVND (reference sequence).

The TCR was taken from a woman in her 30s who had recovered from COVID-19. What was sequenced was PBMCs or T cells enriched from blood (not recorded which). The chain has TRBV19 and TRBJ1-5, with D tentatively TRBD1 (5 bases). The CDR3 DNA reads TGTGCCAGTAGTATACAGGGCTATAGCAATCAGCCCCAGCATTTT. This sequence encodes CASSIQGYSNQPQHF.